This T cell receptor (beta chain) stems from a study of T-cell memory formation after mild COVID-19. This clonotype showed up just a few times. TCRdb processed the 5' RACE reads anew with MiXCR; each CDR3 protein has one entry. The sample contains about 340,000 distinct CDR3 sequences, roughly 15% of which appear only once. The receptor comes from a man aged 18 to 29 who had mild COVID-19 (a few samples of this study predate the infection). Cell type and time point are not known. Material: PBMCs or a T cell subset sorted from them (not recorded which).

The CDR3 here is CASSPETGNSPLHF. CDR3 sequence (DNA): TGTGCCAGCTCACCGGAGACAGGAAATTCACCCCTCCACTTT. V and J are TRBV18 and TRBJ1-6, with D possibly TRBD1 on 6 matching bases. Trimming removed 3 bases from V and 7 bases from J, with 10 bases in between. CDR1 and CDR2 (germline): KGHSH, LQKENI. The CDR3 contains 14 residues.